This is a list of T cell receptor beta chains from one sample in a study of T cells in Graves' hyperthyroidism and ophthalmopathy. TCRdb itself ran the multiplex PCR reads through MiXCR, one entry per CDR3 protein. This sample has some 740,000 distinct CDR3 sequences; less than 15% occur once, and the top ten carry around 9.6%. The sequenced material came from blood. These receptors originate from a woman aged 18-30 years with Graves' hyperthyroidism. CDR3s include the opening cysteine and the closing phenylalanine or tryptophan. A D gene is named only where the DNA matches it firmly. Expanded clones are given a class, and other clones once, few, many or no size at all.

v_call,j_call,d_call,clone_size,cdr3_nt,cdr3_aa
TRBV5-1,TRBJ2-5,.,many,TGCGCCAGCAGCTTTGCAGGAGAGACCCAGTACTTC,CASSFAGETQYF
TRBV5-6,TRBJ2-2,TRBD1,once,TGTGCCAGCAGCTTTGGGACAGGGGATCCCGGGGAGCTGTTTTTT,CASSFGTGDPGELFF
TRBV13,TRBJ1-1,.,many,TGTGCCAGCAGCCCTACCGACTTACAGGCCCGACTCTCGGGGTTCATGAACACTGAAGCTTTCTTT,CASSPTDLQARLSGFMNTEAFF
TRBV14,TRBJ2-1,.,few,TGTGCCAGCAGTCCTACACTAGCCCTCGGGTCTAATGAGCAGTTCTTC,CASSPTLALGSNEQFF
TRBV7-9,TRBJ2-7,TRBD1,many,TGTGCCAGCAGCACCACGGGACAGTCCTCCTACGAGCAGTACTTC,CASSTTGQSSYEQYF
TRBV7-9,TRBJ2-1,TRBD1,many,TGTGCCAGCAGCTTCCGGGACAGGGGCGACCATGAGCAGTTCTTC,CASSFRDRGDHEQFF
TRBV28,TRBJ2-5,.,many,TGTGCCAGCACCCCCCTGGGGTTCCAAGAGACCCAGTACTTC,CASTPLGFQETQYF
TRBV7-9,TRBJ2-1,TRBD1,many,TGTGCCAGCAGCCAACCGGGACAGGGGAGGAATGAGCAGTTCTTC,CASSQPGQGRNEQFF
TRBV11-2,TRBJ1-1,.,many,TGTGCCAGCAGCCCACTATACACTGAAGCTTTCTTT,CASSPLYTEAFF
TRBV11-2,TRBJ2-5,.,many,TGTGCCAGCAGCCTCACTCCTGTTCAAGAGACCCAGTACTTC,CASSLTPVQETQYF
TRBV2,TRBJ2-1,TRBD1,many,TGTGCCAGCAGTGAGGACAGGGGCTACAATGAGCAGTTCTTC,CASSEDRGYNEQFF
TRBV5-1,TRBJ1-1,.,few,TGCGCCAGCAGCTCCTCTACAGGTTACGTCTCTGAAGCTTTCTTT,CASSSSTGYVSEAFF
TRBV10-3,TRBJ1-1,.,few,TGTGCCATCAGTGAGTTACAGCTGGCCACTGAAGCTTTCTTT,CAISELQLATEAFF
TRBV20-1,TRBJ2-7,TRBD1,few,TGCTCAGGACAGGAAACCTACGAGCAGTACTTC,CSGQETYEQYF
TRBV29-1,TRBJ2-1,TRBD2,.,TGCAGCGTGCTCGGGACAAGCGGACTAGCGGGAGAAGGGTACAATGAGCAGTTCTTC,CSVLGTSGLAGEGYNEQFF
TRBV5-1,TRBJ2-7,TRBD1,few,TGCGCCAGCAGCCTCCGCTGGACAGGGGGGCGCGGGAACGAGCAGTACTTC,CASSLRWTGGRGNEQYF
TRBV18,TRBJ2-5,.,many,TGTGCCAGCTCACCACAGGGGAGGCCTCAAGAGACCCAGTACTTC,CASSPQGRPQETQYF
TRBV3-1,TRBJ1-2,.,.,TGTGCCAGCAGCCTCCGCGACCGGGACGGCCTCTATGGCTACACCTTC,CASSLRDRDGLYGYTF
TRBV5-1,TRBJ2-4,TRBD2,many,TGCGCCAGCAGCCCGGGTGGACTAGCAGTAGCCAAAAACATTCAGTACTTC,CASSPGGLAVAKNIQYF
TRBV6-4,TRBJ2-2,TRBD1,.,TGTGCCAGCAGCTATGGGACAGCCACCGGGGAGCTGTTTTTT,CASSYGTATGELFF
TRBV13,TRBJ2-1,.,many,TGTGCCAGCAGCCGTCAGAGGGAGCAGTTCTTC,CASSRQREQFF
TRBV14,TRBJ2-5,.,few,TGTGCCAGCAGCCAAGATCTGGAAGCGGGGACCCAGTACTTC,CASSQDLEAGTQYF
TRBV7-3,TRBJ2-7,.,many,TGTGCCAGCAGCTCACAGGGTGGTAGTCTCGTGGGAGAGCAGTACTTC,CASSSQGGSLVGEQYF
TRBV11-2,TRBJ1-1,.,many,TGTGCCAGCAGCCAAAGGGACGGGAGGAACACTGAAGCTTTCTTT,CASSQRDGRNTEAFF
TRBV25-1,TRBJ2-1,TRBD2,few,TGTGCCAGTAAGGGACTAGCGGGAGTGAGGGGGAATGAGCAGTTCTTC,CASKGLAGVRGNEQFF
TRBV29-1,TRBJ2-7,.,many,TGCAGCGTATATACAGAGACCTACGAGCAGTACTTC,CSVYTETYEQYF
TRBV7-8,TRBJ2-7,TRBD2,many,TGTGCCAGCAGCTCGAGCGGGAGCACCGACTACGAGCAGTACTTC,CASSSSGSTDYEQYF
TRBV28,TRBJ2-1,.,many,TGTGCCAGCAGTTTCCGTGGTTCCTACAATGAGCAGTTCTTC,CASSFRGSYNEQFF
TRBV18,TRBJ2-5,TRBD2,few,TGTGCCAGCTCACCCCTAGCGGGGACAAGACCCCAAGAGACCCAGTACTTC,CASSPLAGTRPQETQYF
TRBV18,TRBJ1-3,.,once,TGTGCCAGCTCACTAACAGTCTCTGGAGACACCATATATTTT,CASSLTVSGDTIYF
TRBV7-2,TRBJ2-3,TRBD2,many,TGTGCCAGCAGCCTCCGGACTAGTTCGGTAGATACGCAGTATTTT,CASSLRTSSVDTQYF
TRBV20-1,TRBJ2-7,.,few,TGCAGTGCTAGAGGACTCAGGGGAAACTACGAGCAGTACTTC,CSARGLRGNYEQYF
TRBV27,TRBJ2-5,.,many,TGTGCCAGCAGTCCTTGGGGGGACCAAGAGACCCAGTACTTC,CASSPWGDQETQYF
TRBV4-1,TRBJ1-2,TRBD1,few,TGCGCCAGCAGCCAAGGTTCCGGAGGGGGCCCCTATGGCTACACCTTC,CASSQGSGGGPYGYTF
TRBV12-3/TRBV12-4,TRBJ1-1,.,many,TGTGCCAGCAGGAACAGGCGCATGAACACTGAAGCTTTCTTT,CASRNRRMNTEAFF
TRBV20-1,TRBJ2-3,TRBD2,many,TGCAGTGCCTCTGTAGCGGGAACGGATACGCAGTATTTT,CSASVAGTDTQYF
TRBV10-3,TRBJ2-1,TRBD2,.,TGTGCCATCAGTGCCAGACCGGGACTAGCGGGAGATAGTGAGCAGTTCTTC,CAISARPGLAGDSEQFF
TRBV7-9,TRBJ2-3,.,many,TGTGCCAGCAGTGAAGGCAGGGCCCCAGATACGCAGTATTTT,CASSEGRAPDTQYF
TRBV7-2,TRBJ2-1,.,.,TGTGCCAGCAGCTTAGGAGTCGGGACTTCAGGAGAGCAGTTCTTC,CASSLGVGTSGEQFF
TRBV6-4,TRBJ1-1,.,few,TGTGCCAGCAGTGAACACTCGGGGGGGAACACTGAAGCTTTCTTT,CASSEHSGGNTEAFF
TRBV4-1,TRBJ2-1,.,many,TGCGCCAGCAGCCAAGGGAAGGGCAGGGTTGCCAATGAGCAGTTCTTC,CASSQGKGRVANEQFF
TRBV12-3/TRBV12-4,TRBJ2-7,TRBD1,many,TGTGCCAGCAGTTTAGGGATGACAGGGTACGAGCAGTACTTC,CASSLGMTGYEQYF
TRBV25-1,TRBJ2-1,.,many,TGTGCCAGCAGTGCAGGGAACCATGAGCAGTTCTTC,CASSAGNHEQFF
TRBV12-3/TRBV12-4,TRBJ2-6,.,.,TGTGCCAGCAGTTTAGCGGTGGGGGCCAACGTCCTGACTTTC,CASSLAVGANVLTF
TRBV28,TRBJ2-6,TRBD1,.,TGTGCCAGCAGCCTTGACAGGGTGGCCAACGTCCTGACTTTC,CASSLDRVANVLTF
TRBV9,TRBJ1-2,.,.,TGTGCCAGCAGCGGATCGGGCCTCGAGAATGGCTACACCTTC,CASSGSGLENGYTF
TRBV19,TRBJ1-3,.,.,TGTGCCAGTAGTCCTCCAACAGGACGGCGACGGGGAAACACCATATATTTT,CASSPPTGRRRGNTIYF
TRBV7-9,TRBJ2-5,.,few,TGTGCCAGCAGCTCCCAGGTTTGGGTGGGAGGACAAGAGACCCAGTACTTC,CASSSQVWVGGQETQYF
TRBV6-1,TRBJ2-7,.,few,TGTGCCAGCACCGGTTCTGGTTCCTACGAGCAGTACTTC,CASTGSGSYEQYF
TRBV6-2/TRBV6-3,TRBJ2-3,.,many,TGTGCCAGCAGACATAGGCCGGGGCGGACTACGCAGTATTTT,CASRHRPGRTTQYF
TRBV11-2,TRBJ2-2,TRBD2,few,TGTGCCAGCAGCCCAGTGGCGGGAGCGAGTGCCGGGGAGCTGTTTTTT,CASSPVAGASAGELFF
TRBV27,TRBJ2-3,TRBD2,many,TGTGCCAGCAGTTCTCGGGCTAGCGGGAGGGCCGATCGCACAGATACGCAGTATTTT,CASSSRASGRADRTDTQYF
TRBV24-1,TRBJ2-2,TRBD1,.,TGTGCCACCGGCATCCTGGGGTCGGACAGGGGGGACGGGGAGCTGTTTTTT,CATGILGSDRGDGELFF
TRBV7-3,TRBJ2-1,.,many,TGTGCCAGCAGCTTAACGAGGGTCAATGAGCAGTTCTTC,CASSLTRVNEQFF
TRBV6-2/TRBV6-3,TRBJ2-1,TRBD2,many,TGTGCCAGCAACCCCACCGGGACTAGCGGGTATTACTTTGAGCAGTTCTTC,CASNPTGTSGYYFEQFF